The present TCR beta chain was sequenced within a study of Ad26.COV2.S vaccination and SARS-CoV-2 variants. The CDR3 sequence is 11 residues long. V lost 8 bases and J 7 bases, leaving 8 bases between the germline ends. Germline V gene data show CDR1 as SNHLY and CDR2 as FYNNEI. Treatment of the sample: approximately 18 received Ad26.COV2.S at low or high dose, single or two shots; roughly five received placebo; per-sample allocation not given. Day 63 after the first injection of vaccine or placebo was the sampling time. Data came from immunoSEQ multiplex PCR; TCRdb stores just in-frame clones and leaves some out. The data contain 430,000 or so clones, roughly 89% of them singletons.

The chain uses TRBV2 and TRBJ1-4, with D unclear. The specimen comprised peripheral blood, sampled in a trial of Ad26.COV2.S vaccine versus placebo. The receptor comes from a person between 18 and 65 years old who received the Ad26.COV2.S COVID-19 vaccine or a placebo. Here the CDR3 reads CASSRIEKLFF. The CDR3 nucleotides read TGTGCCAGCTCCAGGATTGAAAAACTGTTTTTT.